Listed below are T cell receptor beta chains from one sample, sequenced in a study of molecular identifiers for immune sequencing clone quantification. MiXCR, applied by TCRdb to the PCR reads, yields one record per CDR3 protein. The repertoire holds 65,000 to 70,000 distinct CDR3 sequences, with 15% to 20% as singletons. The sequenced sample consisted of naive CD8+ T cells from blood, with Jurkat cell RNA spiked in. Every receptor here comes from a human donor in good health. Some libraries in this study had Jurkat cell RNA spiked in. Each CDR3 is given with its conserved first and last residue. The D gene is left open where the match is weak. Rows give clone size only sometimes, using once, few, many, or a class for an expanded clone.

j_call	d_call	clone_size	v_call	cdr3_nt	cdr3_aa
TRBJ2-5	TRBD2	many	TRBV7-8	TGTGCCAGCAGCTTTAGCGGGAGCGGCGAGACCCAGTACTTC	CASSFSGSGETQYF
TRBJ1-6	NA	few	TRBV4-2	TGTGCCAGCATCACACGGGGACGTGGCCAGGCAAGCCGTCTGAACGGGTCCTATAATTCACCCCTCCACTTT	CASITRGRGQASRLNGSYNSPLHF
TRBJ2-7	NA	many	TRBV19	TGTGCCAGTAGTATAGATCTTGGGCAGACGGCGAACTACGAGCAGTACTTC	CASSIDLGQTANYEQYF
TRBJ2-7	NA	many	TRBV20-1	TGCAGTGCTAGATTTGACCACTACGAGCAGTACTTC	CSARFDHYEQYF
TRBJ2-7	TRBD1	many	TRBV27	TGTGCCAGCAGTCTACGACAGGGCTACTTCTACGAGCAGTACTTC	CASSLRQGYFYEQYF
TRBJ2-7	NA	many	TRBV2	TGTGCCAGCAGTGAGTCGGCTGAGTTCTACGAGCAGTACTTC	CASSESAEFYEQYF
TRBJ2-7	TRBD2	many	TRBV7-8	TGTGCCAGCAGCCCTCTAGCGGGAGAGTCCTACGAGCAGTACTTC	CASSPLAGESYEQYF
TRBJ2-3	TRBD2	many	TRBV24-1	TGTGCCACCAGTGATGGGCACCGGGACTACACAGATACGCAGTATTTT	CATSDGHRDYTDTQYF
TRBJ2-1	NA	many	TRBV3-1	TGTGCCAGCAGCCAAGATGGGGCTAGAACATGGTTGTATGAGCAGTTCTTC	CASSQDGARTWLYEQFF
TRBJ2-2	TRBD2	many	TRBV11-2	TGTGCCAGCAGAAAAAGAATAGCGGGAGAGGTCCCCGGGGAGCTGTTTTTT	CASRKRIAGEVPGELFF
TRBJ1-1	NA	few	TRBV7-9	TGTGCCACCAACATTCCCGGGGGACGGAACACTGAAGCTTTCTTT	CATNIPGGRNTEAFF
TRBJ2-7	TRBD1	NA	TRBV29-1	TGCAGCGTCCTCGGACAGGCCGCCAACGAGCAGTACTTC	CSVLGQAANEQYF
TRBJ1-1	NA	many	TRBV6-2/TRBV6-3	TGTGCCAGCAGTCTGGCGAACACAAATGAAGCTTTCTTT	CASSLANTNEAFF
TRBJ2-7	NA	many	TRBV6-2/TRBV6-3	TGTGCCAGCAGTTACGTCCCCTACGAGCAGTACTTC	CASSYVPYEQYF
TRBJ2-1	NA	NA	TRBV12-3/TRBV12-4	TGTGCCAGCAGTTTTGGCGGGAACAACAATGAGCAGTTCTTC	CASSFGGNNNEQFF
TRBJ1-1	TRBD1	many	TRBV10-3	TGTGCCGCCCGGACAGGAGGAGGTGAAGCTTTCTTT	CAARTGGGEAFF
TRBJ2-7	NA	many	TRBV28	TGTGCCAGCAGTTTATGGATCCACGAGCAGTACTTC	CASSLWIHEQYF
TRBJ2-7	NA	NA	TRBV7-9	TGTGCCAGCAGCTTAGATGAGACAGCGAACTCCTACGAGCAGTACTTC	CASSLDETANSYEQYF
TRBJ2-1	TRBD2	few	TRBV7-9	TGTGCCAGCAGCCAAGGGACAGTTTTAGGACTAGCGGGAGGGTATGAGCAGTTCTTC	CASSQGTVLGLAGGYEQFF
TRBJ2-7	TRBD2	many	TRBV20-1	TGCAGTGCTAGAGCTAGCGGCTACGAGCAGTACTTC	CSARASGYEQYF
TRBJ2-3	NA	many	TRBV7-2	TGTGCCAGCAGCTTAGCGGTGTGGGGAGATACGCAGTATTTT	CASSLAVWGDTQYF
TRBJ2-7	NA	many	TRBV29-1	TGCAGCGTTGAAGGGGCGGGCCTGCCCTACGAGCAGTACTTC	CSVEGAGLPYEQYF
TRBJ2-7	NA	many	TRBV6-2/TRBV6-3	TGTGCCAGCAGTCCCCCCTGGCGCGAGCAGTACTTC	CASSPPWREQYF
TRBJ2-2	NA	NA	TRBV6-9	TGTGCCGCGGAGGACCCGAACACCGGGGAGCTGTTTTTT	CAAEDPNTGELFF
TRBJ1-1	NA	many	TRBV12-3/TRBV12-4	TGTGCCAGCACCCCAGATAGGAGAACAGGTGAAGCTTTCTTT	CASTPDRRTGEAFF
TRBJ2-1	NA	many	TRBV29-1	TGCAGCGTTGAAGAGACGGGGTGGAATGAGCAGTTCTTC	CSVEETGWNEQFF
TRBJ2-1	NA	many	TRBV2	TGTGCCAGCAGTGACCCCCCCTGGGGACTGAACAATGAGCAGTTCTTC	CASSDPPWGLNNEQFF
TRBJ2-7	TRBD2	NA	TRBV27	TGTGCCGGCAGTCTCTATTCCCCGGGACTAGCGGGAGGGCCCTGGCGGAGGGAGCAGTACTTC	CAGSLYSPGLAGGPWRREQYF
TRBJ1-2	NA	many	TRBV11-2	TGTGCCAGCAGCTTGGCCGGGACAAACTATGGCTACACCTTC	CASSLAGTNYGYTF
TRBJ2-3	NA	many	TRBV30	TGTGCCTGGAGTTTCCTTGACCCTACGCAGTATTTT	CAWSFLDPTQYF
TRBJ2-5	NA	many	TRBV27	TGTGCCAGCAGTTTGACGTTCCAAGAGACCCAGTACTTC	CASSLTFQETQYF
TRBJ1-5	NA	many	TRBV28	TGTGCCAGCAGTTTACCCGACAGTTCATGGCCCCAGCATTTT	CASSLPDSSWPQHF
TRBJ1-2	NA	many	TRBV20-1	TGCAGTGCTAGGGACAGACAAGGGCCTGGCTACACCTTC	CSARDRQGPGYTF
TRBJ2-3	NA	many	TRBV27	TGTGCCAGCAGTTTAGGCGCCGGAGACACAGATACGCAGTATTTT	CASSLGAGDTDTQYF
TRBJ2-3	TRBD2	many	TRBV4-1	TGCGCCAGCAGCCAAGAAGTCGGGTCTAGCGGGAGACACACAGATACGCAGTATTTT	CASSQEVGSSGRHTDTQYF
TRBJ1-5	TRBD1	many	TRBV2	TGTGCCAGCAGTGATGGGACAGGAGCCCAGCCCCAGCATTTT	CASSDGTGAQPQHF
TRBJ1-2	NA	many	TRBV19	TGTGCCAGTAGTTTACAGGGACCGATCTATGGCTACACCTTC	CASSLQGPIYGYTF
TRBJ1-1	NA	many	TRBV12-3/TRBV12-4	TGTGCCAGCACCATGGCGGGGGTCTCTGAAGCTTTCTTT	CASTMAGVSEAFF
TRBJ2-6	NA	many	TRBV7-3	TGTGCCAGCAGCTTCGGGGGTCCCAAACTCTCTGGGGCCAACGTCCTGACTTTC	CASSFGGPKLSGANVLTF
TRBJ2-3	TRBD2	many	TRBV3-1	TGTGCCAGAGTACGGGGCGGGAGGGACACAGATACGCAGTATTTT	CARVRGGRDTDTQYF
TRBJ2-6	NA	many	TRBV7-9	TGTGCCAGCAGCTTAACTAGCCAGCCCGGTGGTGGGGCCAACGTCCTGACTTTC	CASSLTSQPGGGANVLTF
TRBJ2-3	NA	many	TRBV19	TGTGCCAGTAGTGAGGACGCACTTACCACAGATACGCAGTATTTT	CASSEDALTTDTQYF
TRBJ2-7	TRBD2	many	TRBV4-1	TGCGCCAGCAGCCATCGTCAGGGAGGGGACTACGAGCAGTACTTC	CASSHRQGGDYEQYF
TRBJ2-3	TRBD2	many	TRBV12-3/TRBV12-4	TGTGCCAGCAAGCCTAGCGGGGGCCGTCTACCAGATACGCAGTATTTT	CASKPSGGRLPDTQYF
TRBJ2-1	TRBD1	many	TRBV2	TGTGCCAGCAGTGAAGGGACAGGGTCGGGCAATGAGCAGTTCTTC	CASSEGTGSGNEQFF
TRBJ2-1	NA	many	TRBV20-1	TGCAGTGCTAGAGTCGGCATTTGGTCCTACAATGAGCAGTTCTTC	CSARVGIWSYNEQFF
TRBJ2-4	TRBD2	many	TRBV12-3/TRBV12-4	TGTGCCAGCAGTTTGGGACTAGCGGAACAGTACTTC	CASSLGLAEQYF
TRBJ1-2	NA	few	TRBV6-6	TGTGCCAGCACTCAAACCGGGACACGAACCCCAAACTATGGCTACACCTTC	CASTQTGTRTPNYGYTF
TRBJ1-5	NA	many	TRBV10-3	TGTGCCATCGGCCTCACGGAGGATCAGCCCCAGCATTTT	CAIGLTEDQPQHF
TRBJ1-4	TRBD1	few	TRBV28	TGTGCCAGCAGTCCAGGGGGCGAGGCTGAAAAACTGTTTTTT	CASSPGGEAEKLFF
TRBJ2-7	TRBD2	NA	TRBV20-1	TGCAGTGCTGGTTCCGCGGGGGGGGCCGGACCAGCCTACGAGCAGTACTTC	CSAGSAGGAGPAYEQYF
TRBJ2-1	NA	few	TRBV27	TGTGCCAGCAGGCCGGGACTCGAAAACAATGAGCAGTTCTTC	CASRPGLENNEQFF
TRBJ2-7	NA	many	TRBV11-2	TGTGCCAGCAGCTTATGGGTTGACGGGCGCTACGAGCAGTACTTC	CASSLWVDGRYEQYF
TRBJ2-3	NA	many	TRBV7-6	TGTGCCAGCAGCTTAGAGGCGGCTCGCACAGATACGCAGTATTTT	CASSLEAARTDTQYF
TRBJ2-7	TRBD1	many	TRBV5-1	TGCGCCAGCAGCGTAGGACAGGGCCTGGGGTCCTACGAGCAGTACTTC	CASSVGQGLGSYEQYF
TRBJ2-1	NA	NA	TRBV12-3/TRBV12-4	TGTGCCAGCAGACCCGTTCAAGCGGGCTTCAATGAGCAGTTCTTC	CASRPVQAGFNEQFF
TRBJ2-3	TRBD2	many	TRBV28	TGTGCCAGCAGTCCGGGACTAGCGGGGGGCACAGATACGCAGTATTTT	CASSPGLAGGTDTQYF
TRBJ1-5	NA	many	TRBV10-3	TGTGCCATCAGTGAGACGGGACGGACCCCTTATAGCAATCAGCCCCAGCATTTT	CAISETGRTPYSNQPQHF